This T cell receptor (beta chain) was profiled in a study of control samples from healthy donors and cancer patients (dated by TCRdb to about 2020). Library method: the immunoSEQ multiplex PCR assay. In its TCRdb copy, this immuneACCESS table keeps in-frame sequences only and misses some clones. Where compared with another copy, unresolved V genes explain less than half of these, and the others have no known cause. The sample contains 95,000 to 150,000 clones, roughly 84% of them found a single time. Of the sample, around 1.8% falls within the top ten clones. There are 15 amino acids in the CDR3, from cysteine to phenylalanine inclusive. Left in the record is the CDR3 DNA by itself, 45 bases read in frame from the first base. From a lookup of the germline V gene (reference sequence), CDR1 and CDR2 are LNHDA and SQIVND. V and J are trimmed by 6 bases and 4 bases, and the gene matches miss 9 bases of the junction.

About this clone: The clone's antigen remains unknown. No much larger clone is present one base from it, and per-base qualities are unavailable.

Sequences were obtained from blood. This receptor was identified in a man aged 18 to 29 in good health. The receptor chain draws on TRBV19 and TRBJ2-3; 8 junctional bases match TRBD2. CDR3 region: CASSQRENLADTQYF. The DNA sequence is TGTGCCAGTAGCCAGCGGGAGAATTTGGCAGATACGCAGTATTTT.